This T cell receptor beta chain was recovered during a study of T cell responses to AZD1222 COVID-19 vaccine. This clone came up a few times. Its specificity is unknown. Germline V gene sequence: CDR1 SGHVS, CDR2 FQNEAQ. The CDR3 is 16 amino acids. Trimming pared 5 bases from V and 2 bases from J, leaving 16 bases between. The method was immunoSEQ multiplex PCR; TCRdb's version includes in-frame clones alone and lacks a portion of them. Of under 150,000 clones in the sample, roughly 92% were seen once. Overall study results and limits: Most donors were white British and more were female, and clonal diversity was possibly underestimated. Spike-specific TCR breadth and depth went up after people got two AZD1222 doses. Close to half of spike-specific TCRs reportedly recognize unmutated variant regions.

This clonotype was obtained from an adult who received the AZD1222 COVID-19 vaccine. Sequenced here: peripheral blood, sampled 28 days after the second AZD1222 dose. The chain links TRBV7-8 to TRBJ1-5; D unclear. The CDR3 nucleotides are TGTGCCAGCAGCCCCGGCAGAGTGATAGGCAATCAGCCCCAGCATTTT. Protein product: CASSPGRVIGNQPQHF.